The 17 T cell receptor beta chains presented below share a single source sample, sequenced in a study of T-cell memory formation after mild COVID-19. Each CDR3 protein gets one entry after TCRdb re-called the 5' RACE reads with MiXCR. The table shows 200,000 to 300,000 distinct CDR3 sequences, with 8% to 9.5% occurring only once. Sequencing input: PBMCs or a T cell subset sorted from them (not recorded which). Every receptor here comes from a man in his late teens or twenties who had mild COVID-19 (a few samples of this study predate the infection). Cell type and time point are not known.

This clonotype was seen ten or more times. The chain employs TRBV2 and TRBJ1-1; D is unresolved. V lost 3 bases, J lost 1 base, and 6 bases lay in between. Germline V gives CDR1 SNHLY, CDR2 FYNNEI. This CDR3 is 13 amino acids long. As DNA, the CDR3 is TGTGCCAGCAGTGACCAAGAGAACACTGAAGCTTTCTTT. Translated, it gives CASSDQENTEAFF.

This clonotype was recorded at least ten times. V and J are TRBV12-3 or TRBV12-4 and TRBJ1-1; D not resolved. With 4 bases removed from V and 0 bases from J, the gap between germline ends came to 6 bases. This CDR3 is 13 amino acids long. CDR3 DNA sequence: TGTGCCAGCAGTTCCGGAGTGAACACTGAAGCTTTCTTT. It yields the protein CASSSGVNTEAFF.

This chain links TRBV12-3 or TRBV12-4 with TRBJ1-2, with D possibly being TRBD1 (5 bases). The CDR3 runs to 13 residues. V shed 3 bases and J shed 4 bases, with 9 bases lying between them. The CDR3 reads CASSLNRLYGYTF. The CDR3, as DNA: TGTGCCAGCAGTTTGAACAGGCTCTATGGCTACACCTTC.

This chain connects TRBV4-3 to TRBJ1-2, with D hard to call. V gave up 0 bases and J gave up 6 bases, with 11 bases separating them. Germline CDR1 LGHNA, CDR2 YSLEER. This CDR3 has 14 residues. In nucleotides, the CDR3 is TGCGCCAGCAGCCAAGAGTCGGAACGGGATGGCTACACCTTC. Its protein product is CASSQESERDGYTF.

The gene calls are TRBV4-3 and TRBJ2-5, with a weak D call TRBD2 (5 bases). V lost 4 bases to trimming and J lost 3 bases, with 15 bases between them. CDR3 size: 15 residues. Per germline, CDR1 LGHNA and CDR2 YSLEER. The CDR3 coding sequence is TGCGCCAGCAGCCGGGCCGAGGGTGTGGAAGAGACCCAGTACTTC. Translating gives CASSRAEGVEETQYF.

This clonotype has more than one count but fewer than ten. V gene TRBV4-2 combines with J gene TRBJ2-7, with 9 bases lining up with TRBD1. Trimming cost V 0 bases and J 4 bases; bases outside gene matches: 4. Germline V gene data show CDR1 as LGHNA and CDR2 as YNFKEQ. The length of the CDR3 is 15 residues. The CDR3 region is CASSQDGQGIYEQYV. The CDR3 region has the DNA TGTGCCAGCAGCCAAGACGGACAGGGGATTTACGAGCAGTACGTC.

The rearrangement links TRBV12-3 or TRBV12-4 to TRBJ1-4; 9 nucleotides agree with TRBD1. Germline trimming cut 5 bases from V and 10 bases from J; bases unmatched to any gene: 8. CDR3 size: 14 residues. Here the CDR3 DNA reads TGTGCCAGCAGTCCCGGGACAGGGTCGGGAAAACTGTTTTTT. Amino acids: CASSPGTGSGKLFF.

This chain links TRBV6-5 with TRBJ1-2; weak D call: TRBD1 (6 bases). Between the trimmed V and J ends, which lost 2 bases and 7 bases, there was a span of 11 bases. This CDR3 contains 13 residues. Germline-derived CDR1 and CDR2 are MNHEY and SVGAGI. This CDR3 is CASSYRGAFGYTF. CDR3 coding DNA: TGTGCCAGCAGTTACCGGGGGGCCTTTGGCTACACCTTC.

The V call is TRBV4-3, the J call TRBJ2-5; 7 bases are shared with TRBD1. The CDR3 has 15 residues. J was trimmed by 6 bases and V by 3 bases; bases with no gene match: 10. CDR1 and CDR2 (germline): LGHNA, YSLEER. The CDR3 loop is CASSQRQGVWQTQYF. In DNA form, the CDR3 reads TGCGCCAGCAGCCAGCGACAGGGAGTATGGCAGACCCAGTACTTC.

The chain joins TRBV4-3 to TRBJ2-5; a weak D match, TRBD1 (5 bases). The CDR3 extends over 14 amino acids. CDR1 is LGHNA, CDR2 YSLEER, per germline. V was trimmed by 4 bases and J by 5 bases, leaving 14 bases between them. This CDR3 reads CASSRWVTDETQYF. The CDR3 region has the DNA TGCGCCAGCAGCCGGTGGGTGACAGATGAGACCCAGTACTTC.

The chain combines TRBV12-3 or TRBV12-4 with TRBJ1-5; D uncertain. Trimming removed 7 bases from V and 6 bases from J, with 19 bases in between. The CDR3 is 15 amino acids. The DNA of the CDR3 is TGTGCCAGCACCCTCGAAGAGGAAATGGGTCAGCCCCAGCATTTT. Translation: CASTLEEEMGQPQHF.

This chain links TRBV21-1 with TRBJ1-2. TRBV21-1 is designated a pseudogene. This CDR3 spans 17 amino acids. The DNA of the CDR3 is TGTGCCAGCAGCAAAGGTTCTCGAGGAGTTAAGCACTATGGCTACACCTTC. Its protein is CASSKGSRGVKHYGYTF.

This clonotype has ten or more counts. The V call is TRBV5-1, the J call TRBJ2-7; D is undetermined. V was shortened by 1 base and J by 2 bases, with 16 bases between the two germline ends. The CDR3 is 16 residues long. Germline V gives CDR1 SGHRS, CDR2 YFSETQ. CDR3 bases: TGCGCCAGCAGCTTGTCGTCATTCGGCGAAGCCTACGAGCAGTACGTC. This gives the protein CASSLSSFGEAYEQYV.

This clonotype was counted many times. The chain couples TRBV3-1 to TRBJ2-7; TRBD2 is a possible D gene (6 bases). The CDR3 has 13 residues. Germline V gene data show CDR1 as LGHDT and CDR2 as YNNKEL (reference sequence). Trimming cost V 4 bases and J 4 bases, with 11 bases left between them. This CDR3 reads CASSLGGRYEQYF. The CDR3 DNA reads TGTGCCAGCAGCCTTGGGGGGAGGTACGAGCAGTACTTC.

This chain connects TRBV20-1 to TRBJ2-7; the match to TRBD1 covers 7 bases. Trimming cost V 8 bases and J 6 bases; bases outside gene matches: 13. The length of the CDR3 is 13 residues. The germline V gene has CDR1 DFQATT and CDR2 SNEGSKA (reference sequence). In nucleotides, the CDR3 is TGCAGTTCGATCGACAGGGATTTGGGCGAGCAGTACTTC. It codes for CSSIDRDLGEQYF.

The V gene is TRBV6-2 or TRBV6-3, the J gene TRBJ1-6, with D hard to call. This CDR3 spans 13 amino acids. Per germline, CDR1 MNHEY and CDR2 SVGEGT. Trimming removed 4 bases from V and 11 bases from J, with 12 bases in between. The CDR3 loop is CASSSVGSAPLHF. The CDR3 DNA is TGTGCCAGCAGTTCCGTCGGCTCGGCACCCCTCCACTTT.

Many counts were recorded for this clonotype. This chain connects TRBV7-6 to TRBJ2-3; 13 bases align to TRBD2. J gave up 6 bases and V 1 base, and 4 bases lay outside the gene matches. The CDR3 spans 16 residues. Germline V gene lookup returns CDR1 SGHVS and CDR2 FNYEAQ. The CDR3 DNA follows: TGTGCCAGCAGCTTAGGTGGGACTAGCGGGGTCGATACGCAGTATTTT. Translating it yields CASSLGGTSGVDTQYF.